One sample yielded the 11 T cell receptor beta chains listed below, sequenced in a study of CD8 T cells in ankylosing spondylitis. TCRdb analysed the 5' RACE reads with MiXCR anew, one entry per CDR3 protein. The sample yields more than 100,000 distinct CDR3 sequences, 17% seen once. No antigen has been assigned to these receptors. General observations from the study: Seemingly distinctive of ankylosing spondylitis blood was a TCR beta motif formed by eight highly homologous variants.

The sample comprised blood, either unsorted or a sorted T cell fraction (not recorded which). These receptors were obtained from a male donor with ankylosing spondylitis.

This clonotype has a handful of counts. A read error may account for a junction end that differs from germline. The CDR3 nucleotides read TGTGCCAGCAGTAACTCACAGGGGGCGTTGGAAAAACTGTTTTTT. It translates to CASSNSQGALEKLFF. The rearrangement links TRBV6-5 to TRBJ1-4, with TRBD1 matching 9 bases. CDR3 length equals 15 residues. From germline, CDR1 is MNHEY and CDR2 SVGAGI.

This clonotype occurred a few times. The chain is built from TRBV25-1 and TRBJ2-1, with D perhaps assigned TRBD1 or TRBD2 (5 bases each). Germline loops: CDR1 MGHDK, CDR2 SYGVNS. Trimming left V 8 bases short and J 8 bases short, with 19 bases between. This CDR3 region has 14 residues. The CDR3 region is CASGTMSPADEQFF. CDR3 bases: TGTGCCAGCGGGACGATGAGCCCGGCGGATGAGCAGTTCTTC.

The chain has TRBV12-3 or TRBV12-4 and TRBJ2-1; D is unclear. The CDR3 is made up of 13 amino acids. Trimming left V 1 base short and J 8 bases short, with 9 bases between. As DNA, the CDR3 is TGTGCCAGCAGTTTAGTTAGACACGATGAGCAGTTCTTC. Translation gives CASSLVRHDEQFF.

The chain carries TRBV2 and TRBJ2-6, with no clear D. Germline V gene sequence: CDR1 SNHLY, CDR2 FYNNEI. Trimming pared 4 bases from V and 2 bases from J, leaving 0 bases between. The CDR3 has 12 amino acids. The DNA of the CDR3 is TGTGCCAGCAGTGCTGGGGCCAACGTCCTGACTTTC. It yields the protein CASSAGANVLTF.

In its sample, this clonotype was seen a few times. This chain uses TRBV4-3 with TRBJ2-3; no clear D. This CDR3 is 14 amino acids long. Trimming stripped 0 bases from V and 12 bases from J, with 16 bases between. Looked up from germline, CDR1 is LGHNA and CDR2 is YSLEER. The CDR3 reads CASSQESVGADQYF. CDR3 bases: TGCGCCAGCAGCCAAGAATCTGTCGGAGCAGATCAGTATTTT.

V usage is TRBV19 and J usage is TRBJ2-7; 7 positions match TRBD2. After removal of 5 bases from V and 5 bases from J, the junction contained 15 bases not matched to a gene. Germline CDR1 LNHDA, CDR2 SQIVND (reference sequence). This CDR3 has 16 amino acids. The chain's CDR3 is CASSLRLARVSDEQYF. CDR3 nucleotides: TGTGCCAGTAGTTTGAGACTAGCCCGAGTTAGCGACGAGCAGTACTTC. The full variable domain, with the rest looked up from reference TRBV19 and TRBJ2-7, is DGGITQSPKYLFRKEGQNVTLSCEQNLNHDAMYWYRQDPGQGLRLIYYSQIVNDFQKGDIAEGYSVSREKKESFPLTVTSAQKNPTAFYLCASSLRLARVSDEQYFGPGTRLTVT.

This sequence joins TRBV11-1 and TRBJ2-2; 8 nucleotides match TRBD1. Germline V gene data show CDR1 as SGHAT and CDR2 as FQDESV (reference sequence). This CDR3 contains 16 residues. Trimming took 5 bases from V and 7 from J; bases not matched to a gene: 12. The CDR3, as DNA: TGTGCCAGCAGCGTTAGACGGACAGGGTTGAGCGGGGAGCTGTTTTTT. Its protein product is CASSVRRTGLSGELFF.

The V and J genes are TRBV4-1 and TRBJ2-1, with D possibly matching TRBD2 (5 bases). CDR1 and CDR2 (germline): MGHRA, YSYEKL. Trimming took 9 bases from V and 4 from J, leaving 16 bases between them. The CDR3 sequence is 14 residues long. The CDR3, as DNA: TGCGCCAGTAAGGCCGGGAATGGGTACAATGAGCAGTTCTTC. Its protein is CASKAGNGYNEQFF.

As DNA, the CDR3 is TGTGCCAGCAGCCCCTCCGGGACAGTCTATGGCTACACCTTC. This sequence encodes CASSPSGTVYGYTF. This chain links TRBV13 with TRBJ1-2; 7 nucleotides match TRBD1. Looked up from germline, CDR1 is PRHDT and CDR2 is FYEKMQ (reference sequence). The CDR3 is 14 residues long. V was pared by 5 bases and J by 4 bases, with 7 bases of the junction left unmatched.

This clonotype was recorded a few times. The CDR3 sequence: CSVDPDGQSYEQYF. Written as DNA, the CDR3 is TGCAGCGTGGACCCGGACGGCCAGAGCTACGAGCAGTACTTC. V and J are TRBV29-1 and TRBJ2-7; D is unresolved. With 6 bases removed from V and 3 bases from J, the gap between germline ends came to 18 bases. This CDR3 has 14 amino acids. Looked up from germline, CDR1 is SQVTM and CDR2 is ANQGSEA.

This clonotype was recorded at least ten times. The chain employs TRBV29-1 and TRBJ2-2; D unclear. Germline values: CDR1 SQVTM, CDR2 ANQGSEA. This CDR3 spans 13 amino acids. V gave up 3 bases and J gave up 3 bases, with 8 bases separating them. The CDR3 protein is CSVERQYTGELFF. CDR3 DNA: TGCAGCGTTGAGAGGCAGTACACCGGGGAGCTGTTTTTT.